The 7 T cell receptor beta chains given below trace back to one sample, sequenced in a study of beta chain features in type 1 diabetes. The study reverse transcribed the entire isolated RNA, so it sequenced expressed TCRB transcripts. Libraries were prepared by immunoSEQ multiplex PCR; TCRdb keeps only in-frame clonotypes and omits some of them. The table lists about 360,000 clones, around an eighth of them singletons, with 0.017% in the top ten. What was sequenced was naive CD4+ T cells from blood. These receptor sequences come from a man between 18 and 29 years old in good health.

The rearrangement links TRBV23-1 to TRBJ2-7; D not resolved. TRBV23-1 is assigned to the ORF class and has an uncertain function. This CDR3 is built from 10 residues. Trimming removed 5 bases at V and 3 bases at J, with 2 bases between. DNA for the CDR3: TGCGCCAGCAGTTACTACGAGCAGTACTTC. Amino acid sequence: CASSYYEQYF.

In nucleotides, the CDR3 is TGTGCCAGCAGTACCCTAGCGGGGTCAGAATACTTC. Translated: CASSTLAGSEYF. The gene calls are TRBV6-6 and TRBJ2-5, with 9 bases fitting TRBD2. CDR3 size: 12 residues. The germline V gene encodes CDR1 MNHNY and CDR2 SVGAGI (reference sequence). Germline trimming cut 5 bases from V and 14 bases from J; bases unmatched to any gene: 9.

This clone was seen a few times. The V and J genes are TRBV7-2 and TRBJ1-1; 7 bases are shared with TRBD1. The CDR3 consists of 15 residues. CDR1 is SGHTA and CDR2 is FQGNSA in the germline V gene. Trimming removed 2 bases from V and 4 bases from J; junction bases left unmatched: 7. CDR3 sequence reads: CASSLPTGVGTEAFF. The CDR3 DNA sequence: TGTGCCAGCAGCTTACCTACAGGGGTGGGCACTGAAGCTTTCTTT.

V gene TRBV7-9 combines with J gene TRBJ2-5, with D perhaps TRBD1 (6 bases). The J call may be mistaken, given a closer DNA end match to TRBJ2-7. The CDR3 covers 15 residues. Germline V gene lookup returns CDR1 SEHNR and CDR2 FQNEAQ (reference sequence). The CDR3 here is CATLTFGGRSDEQYF. In DNA form, the CDR3 reads TGTGCCACCCTAACTTTTGGGGGCAGGTCCGACGAGCAGTACTTC.

This clone has more than one count but fewer than ten. The genes are TRBV4-2 and TRBJ1-1; TRBD1 matches 7 bases. With V trimmed by 0 bases and J by 5 bases, 12 bases remained unmatched. The CDR3 covers 17 residues. Germline values: CDR1 LGHNA, CDR2 YNFKEQ. The CDR3 loop is CASSQEGSQGIKTEAFF. CDR3 nucleotide sequence: TGTGCCAGCAGCCAAGAGGGCTCACAGGGGATTAAGACTGAAGCTTTCTTT.

The chain links TRBV5-4 to TRBJ2-3; D not resolved. Trimming left V 4 bases short and J 0 bases short, with 6 bases between. Germline V lookup: CDR1 SGHNT, CDR2 YYREEE (reference sequence). The CDR3 is 13 residues long. CDR3: CASSAPSTDTQYF. In nucleotides, the CDR3 is TGTGCCAGCAGCGCGCCTAGCACAGATACGCAGTATTTT.

This clone came up a few times. This chain links TRBV5-6 with TRBJ2-5; 10 bases fit TRBD2. V trimming: 2 bases; J trimming: 5 bases; junction bases outside the gene matches: 6. This CDR3 is built from 15 residues. Germline-derived CDR1 and CDR2 are SGHDT and YYEEEE. CDR3 nucleotide sequence: TGTGCCAGCAGCTTACTAGCGGGGCCCTGGGAGACCCAGTACTTC. This encodes CASSLLAGPWETQYF.